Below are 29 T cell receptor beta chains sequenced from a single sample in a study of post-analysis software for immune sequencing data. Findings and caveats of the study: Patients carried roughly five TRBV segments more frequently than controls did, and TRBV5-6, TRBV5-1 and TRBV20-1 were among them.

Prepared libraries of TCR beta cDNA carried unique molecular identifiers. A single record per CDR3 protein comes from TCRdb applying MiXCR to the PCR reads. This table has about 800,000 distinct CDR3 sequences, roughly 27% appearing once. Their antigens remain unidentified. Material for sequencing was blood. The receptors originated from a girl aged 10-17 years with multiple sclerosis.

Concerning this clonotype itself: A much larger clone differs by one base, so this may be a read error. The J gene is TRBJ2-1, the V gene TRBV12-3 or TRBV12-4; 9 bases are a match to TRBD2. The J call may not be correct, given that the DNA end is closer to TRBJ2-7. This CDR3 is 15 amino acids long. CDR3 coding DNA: TGTGCCAGCAGCCCCAGCGGGAGGAACTACAATGAGCAGTACTTC. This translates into CASSPSGRNYNEQYF.

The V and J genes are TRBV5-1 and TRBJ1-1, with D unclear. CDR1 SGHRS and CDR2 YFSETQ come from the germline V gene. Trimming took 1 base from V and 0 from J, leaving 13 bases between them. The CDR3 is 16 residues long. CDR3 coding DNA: TGCGCCAGCAGCTTGATTGGTGGGCAGCTGAACACTGAAGCTTTCTTT. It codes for CASSLIGGQLNTEAFF.

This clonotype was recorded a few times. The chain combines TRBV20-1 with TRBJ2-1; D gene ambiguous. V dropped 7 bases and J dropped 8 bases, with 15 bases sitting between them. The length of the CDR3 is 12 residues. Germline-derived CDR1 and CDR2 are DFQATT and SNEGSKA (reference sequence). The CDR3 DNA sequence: TGCAGTGTCATTTTAGGGTCCGATGAGCAGTTCTTC. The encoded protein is CSVILGSDEQFF.

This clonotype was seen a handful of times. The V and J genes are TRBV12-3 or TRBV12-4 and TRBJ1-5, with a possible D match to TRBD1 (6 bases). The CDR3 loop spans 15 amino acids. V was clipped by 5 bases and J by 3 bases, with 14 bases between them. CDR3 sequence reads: CASSAGGGINQPQHF. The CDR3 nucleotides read TGTGCCAGCAGTGCCGGCGGGGGCATCAATCAGCCCCAGCATTTT.

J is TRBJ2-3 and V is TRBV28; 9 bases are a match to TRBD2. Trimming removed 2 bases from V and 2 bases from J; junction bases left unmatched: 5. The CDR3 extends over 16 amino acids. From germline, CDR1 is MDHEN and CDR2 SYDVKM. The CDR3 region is CASSLGQRGDTDTQYF. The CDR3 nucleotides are TGTGCCAGCAGTTTAGGTCAGCGGGGGGACACAGATACGCAGTATTTT. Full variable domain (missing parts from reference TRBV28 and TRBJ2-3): DVKVTQSSRYLVKRTGEKVFLECVQDMDHENMFWYRQDPGLGLRLIYFSYDVKMKEKGDIPEGYSVSREKKERFSLILESASTNQTSMYLCASSLGQRGDTDTQYFGPGTRLTVL.

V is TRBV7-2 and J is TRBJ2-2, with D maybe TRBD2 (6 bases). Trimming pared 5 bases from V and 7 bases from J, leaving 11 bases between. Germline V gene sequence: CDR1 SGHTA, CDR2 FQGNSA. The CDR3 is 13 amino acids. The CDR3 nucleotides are TGTGCCAGCAGCACTGGGGGGTTCGGGGAGCTGTTTTTT. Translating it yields CASSTGGFGELFF.

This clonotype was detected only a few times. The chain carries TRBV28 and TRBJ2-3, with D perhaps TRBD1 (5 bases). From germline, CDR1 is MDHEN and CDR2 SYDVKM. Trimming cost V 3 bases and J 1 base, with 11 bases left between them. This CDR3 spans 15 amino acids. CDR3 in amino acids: CASSFLAQGTDTQYF. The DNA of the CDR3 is TGTGCCAGCAGTTTCTTGGCACAGGGCACAGATACGCAGTATTTT.

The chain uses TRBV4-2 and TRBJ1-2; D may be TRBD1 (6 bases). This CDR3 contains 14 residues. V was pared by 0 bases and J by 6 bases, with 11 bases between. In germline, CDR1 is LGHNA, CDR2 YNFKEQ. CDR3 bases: TGTGCCAGCAGCCAAGAAATCGACAGGCATGGCTACACCTTC. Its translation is CASSQEIDRHGYTF.

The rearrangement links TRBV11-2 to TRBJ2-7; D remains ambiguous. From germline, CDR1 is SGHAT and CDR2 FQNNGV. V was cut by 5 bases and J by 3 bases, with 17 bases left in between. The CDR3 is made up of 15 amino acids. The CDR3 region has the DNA TGTGCCAGCAGCCTCATGGCCCATCTGGACTACGAGCAGTACTTC. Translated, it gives CASSLMAHLDYEQYF.

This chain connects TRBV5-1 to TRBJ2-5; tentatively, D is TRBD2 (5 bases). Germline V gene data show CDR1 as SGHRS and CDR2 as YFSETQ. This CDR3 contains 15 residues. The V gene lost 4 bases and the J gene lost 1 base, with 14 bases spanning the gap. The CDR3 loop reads CASSLAAGVQETQYF. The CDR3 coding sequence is TGCGCCAGCAGCCTAGCTGCCGGGGTCCAAGAGACCCAGTACTTC.

The chain's CDR3 is CASSQVGVNEQFF. Written as DNA, the CDR3 is TGCGCCAGCAGCCAAGTCGGGGTCAATGAGCAGTTCTTC. The rearrangement links TRBV4-1 to TRBJ2-1; a possible D gene is TRBD2 (5 bases). Germline lookup yields CDR1 MGHRA and CDR2 YSYEKL. This CDR3 has 13 residues. V shed 1 base and J shed 6 bases, with 7 bases lying between them.

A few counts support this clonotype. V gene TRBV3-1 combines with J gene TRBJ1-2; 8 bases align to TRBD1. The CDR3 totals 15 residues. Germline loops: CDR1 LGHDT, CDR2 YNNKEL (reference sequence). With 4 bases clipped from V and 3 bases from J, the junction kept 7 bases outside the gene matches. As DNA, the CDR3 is TGTGCCAGCAGCCCAGACAGGGGAGCTGACTATGGCTACACCTTC. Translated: CASSPDRGADYGYTF. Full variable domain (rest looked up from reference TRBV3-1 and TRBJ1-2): DTAVSQTPKYLVTQMGNDKSIKCEQNLGHDTMYWYKQDSKKFLKIMFSYNNKELIINETVPNRFSPKSPDKAHLNLHINSLELGDSAVYFCASSPDRGADYGYTFGSGTRLTVV.

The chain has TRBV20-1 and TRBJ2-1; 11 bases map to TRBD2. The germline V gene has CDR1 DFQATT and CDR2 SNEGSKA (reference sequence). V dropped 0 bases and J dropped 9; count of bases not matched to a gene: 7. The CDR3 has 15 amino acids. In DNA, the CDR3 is TGCAGTGCTAGAGAGCTAGCGGGAGGCGGGGCTGAGCAGTTCTTC. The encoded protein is CSARELAGGGAEQFF.

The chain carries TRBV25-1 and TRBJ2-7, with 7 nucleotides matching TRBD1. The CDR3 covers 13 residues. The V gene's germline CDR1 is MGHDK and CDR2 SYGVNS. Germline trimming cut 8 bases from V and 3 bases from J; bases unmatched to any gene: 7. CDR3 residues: CASGGTARYEQYF. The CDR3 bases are TGTGCCAGCGGTGGGACAGCCCGCTACGAGCAGTACTTC.

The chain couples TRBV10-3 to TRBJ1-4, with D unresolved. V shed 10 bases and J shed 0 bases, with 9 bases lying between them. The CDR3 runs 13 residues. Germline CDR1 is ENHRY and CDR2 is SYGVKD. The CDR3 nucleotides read TGTGCCACCAAACCTGCAACTAATGAAAAACTGTTTTTT. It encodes CATKPATNEKLFF.

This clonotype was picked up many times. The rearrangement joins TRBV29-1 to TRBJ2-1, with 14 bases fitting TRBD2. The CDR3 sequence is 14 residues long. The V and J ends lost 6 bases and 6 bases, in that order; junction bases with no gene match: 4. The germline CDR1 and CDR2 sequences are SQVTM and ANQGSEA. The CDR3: CSVRLAGGGNEQFF. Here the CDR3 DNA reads TGCAGCGTCCGACTAGCGGGAGGGGGCAATGAGCAGTTCTTC.

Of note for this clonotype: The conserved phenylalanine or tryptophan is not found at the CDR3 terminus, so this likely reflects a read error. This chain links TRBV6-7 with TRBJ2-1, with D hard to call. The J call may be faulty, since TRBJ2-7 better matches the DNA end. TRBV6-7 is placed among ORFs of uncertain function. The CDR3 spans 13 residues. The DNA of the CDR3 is TGTGCCAGCAGTTGCCCAGGAAAATACGAGCAGTACTCC. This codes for CASSCPGKYEQYS.

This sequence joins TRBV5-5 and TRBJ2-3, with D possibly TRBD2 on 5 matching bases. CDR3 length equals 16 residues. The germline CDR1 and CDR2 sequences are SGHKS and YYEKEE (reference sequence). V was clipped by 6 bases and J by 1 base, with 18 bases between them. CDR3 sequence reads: CASTLRYQEGTDTQYF. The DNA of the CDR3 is TGTGCCAGCACCCTCCGGTATCAGGAGGGCACAGATACGCAGTATTTT.

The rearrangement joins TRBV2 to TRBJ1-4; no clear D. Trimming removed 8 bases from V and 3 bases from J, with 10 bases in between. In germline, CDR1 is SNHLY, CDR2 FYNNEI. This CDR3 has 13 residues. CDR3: CASLGGPNEKLFF. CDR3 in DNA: TGTGCCAGCTTGGGTGGGCCTAATGAAAAACTGTTTTTT.

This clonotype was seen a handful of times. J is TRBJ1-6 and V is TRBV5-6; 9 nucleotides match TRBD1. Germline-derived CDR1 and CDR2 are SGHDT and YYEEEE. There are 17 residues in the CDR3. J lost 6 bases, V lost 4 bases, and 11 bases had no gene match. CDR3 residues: CASSGDGTGISNSPLHF. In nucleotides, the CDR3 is TGTGCCAGCAGCGGAGATGGGACAGGGATTAGTAATTCACCCCTCCACTTT.

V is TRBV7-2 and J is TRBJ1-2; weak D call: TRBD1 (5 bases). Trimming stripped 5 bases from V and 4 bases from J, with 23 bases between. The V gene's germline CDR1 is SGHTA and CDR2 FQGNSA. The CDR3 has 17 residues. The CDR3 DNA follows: TGTGCCAGCAGCGCGATACGGGGGACCACTGGCCTCTATGGCTACACCTTC. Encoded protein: CASSAIRGTTGLYGYTF.

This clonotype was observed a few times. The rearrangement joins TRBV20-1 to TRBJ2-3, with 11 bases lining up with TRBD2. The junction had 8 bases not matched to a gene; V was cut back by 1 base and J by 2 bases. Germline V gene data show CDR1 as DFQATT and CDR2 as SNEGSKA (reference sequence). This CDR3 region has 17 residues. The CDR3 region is CSARVPGLAVLTDTQYF. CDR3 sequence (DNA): TGCAGTGCTAGAGTTCCGGGACTAGCGGTCCTCACAGATACGCAGTATTTT.

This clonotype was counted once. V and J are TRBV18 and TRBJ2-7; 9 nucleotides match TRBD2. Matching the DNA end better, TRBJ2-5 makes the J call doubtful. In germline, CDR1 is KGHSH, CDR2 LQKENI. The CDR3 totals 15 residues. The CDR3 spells CASSPLAGSGETQYF. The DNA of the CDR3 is TGTGCCAGCTCACCTCTAGCGGGGTCGGGGGAGACCCAGTACTTC.

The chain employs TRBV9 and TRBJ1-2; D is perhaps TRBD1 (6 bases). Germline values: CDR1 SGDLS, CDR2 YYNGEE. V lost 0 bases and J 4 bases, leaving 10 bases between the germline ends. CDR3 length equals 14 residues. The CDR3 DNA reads TGTGCCAGCAGCGTAGGTGGGGGCCTCTATGGCTACACCTTC. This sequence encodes CASSVGGGLYGYTF.

The CDR3 DNA follows: TGCGCCAGCAGCCAATCCGCCCTGGGTGGCCAAAAGAACATTCAGTACTTC. It specifies CASSQSALGGQKNIQYF. The V gene is TRBV4-3, the J gene TRBJ2-4; no clear D. Germline values: CDR1 LGHNA, CDR2 YSLEER. This CDR3 spans 17 amino acids. With 2 bases removed from V and 7 bases from J, the gap between germline ends came to 21 bases.

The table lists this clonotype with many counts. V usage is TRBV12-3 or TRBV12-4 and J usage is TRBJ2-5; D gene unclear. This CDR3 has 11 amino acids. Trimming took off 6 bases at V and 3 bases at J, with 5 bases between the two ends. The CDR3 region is CASRDEETQYF. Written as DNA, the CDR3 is TGTGCCAGCAGAGATGAAGAGACCCAGTACTTC.

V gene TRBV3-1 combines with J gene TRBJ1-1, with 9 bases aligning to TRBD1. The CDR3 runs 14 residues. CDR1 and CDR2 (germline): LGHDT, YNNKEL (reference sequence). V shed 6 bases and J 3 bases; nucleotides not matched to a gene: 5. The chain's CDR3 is CASSIQGAYTEAFF. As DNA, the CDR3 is TGTGCCAGCAGTATACAGGGGGCGTACACTGAAGCTTTCTTT.

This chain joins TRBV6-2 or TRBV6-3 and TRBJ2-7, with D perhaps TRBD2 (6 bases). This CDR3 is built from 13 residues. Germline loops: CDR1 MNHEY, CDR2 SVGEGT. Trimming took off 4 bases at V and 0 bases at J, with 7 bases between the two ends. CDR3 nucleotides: TGTGCCAGCAGTTGGGGACTCTCCTACGAGCAGTACTTC. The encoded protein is CASSWGLSYEQYF.

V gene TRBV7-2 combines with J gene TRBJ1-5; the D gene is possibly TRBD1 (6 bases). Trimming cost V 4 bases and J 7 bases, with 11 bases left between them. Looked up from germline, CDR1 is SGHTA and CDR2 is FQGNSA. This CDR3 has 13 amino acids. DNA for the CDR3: TGTGCCAGCAGCTCGGGGGCAGAACAGCCCCAGCATTTT. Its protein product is CASSSGAEQPQHF.